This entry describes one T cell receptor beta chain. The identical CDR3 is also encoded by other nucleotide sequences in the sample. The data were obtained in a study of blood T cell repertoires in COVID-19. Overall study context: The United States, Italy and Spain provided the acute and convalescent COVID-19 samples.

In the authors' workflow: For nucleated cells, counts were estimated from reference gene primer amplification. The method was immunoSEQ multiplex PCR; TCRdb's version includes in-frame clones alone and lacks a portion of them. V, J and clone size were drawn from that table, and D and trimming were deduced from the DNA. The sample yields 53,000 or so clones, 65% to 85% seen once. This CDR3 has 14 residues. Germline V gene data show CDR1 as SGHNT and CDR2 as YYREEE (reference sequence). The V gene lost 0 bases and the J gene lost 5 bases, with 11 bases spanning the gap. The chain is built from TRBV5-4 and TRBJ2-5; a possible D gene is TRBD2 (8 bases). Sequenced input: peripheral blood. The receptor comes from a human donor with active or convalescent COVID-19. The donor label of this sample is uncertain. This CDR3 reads CASSLAGGGETQYF. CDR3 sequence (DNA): TGTGCCAGCAGCTTGGCGGGAGGGGGCGAGACCCAGTACTTC. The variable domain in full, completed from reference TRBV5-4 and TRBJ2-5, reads ETGVTQSPTHLIKTRGQQVTLRCSSQSGHNTVSWYQQALGQGPQFIFQYYREEENGRGNFPPRFSGLQFPNYSSELNVNALELDDSALYLCASSLAGGGETQYFGPGTRLLVL.